Below are 18 T cell receptor beta chains sequenced from a single sample in a study of T cell clonality in common variable immunodeficiency (dated by TCRdb to the mid-2010s). The library was prepared using the immunoSEQ multiplex PCR assay. Drawn from immuneACCESS, this table holds only the in-frame rearrangements with V and J called that TCRdb kept. Clones are partly lost; checked studies trace under half to an unresolved V gene and leave the rest unexplained. The table notes 55,000 to 65,000 clones here, none of them singletons. Around 1.6% of the sample lies in the top ten. The material sequenced was peripheral blood mononuclear cells. The receptors were sampled from a person aged 18 to 69 in good health.

This clone was counted many times. Germline and junction disagree at one end, which may indicate a read error. The CDR3 end is not reached by the read, which stops 3 residues before it; the germline J gene fills it in. V gene TRBV7-7 combines with J gene TRBJ2-5, with 10 bases lining up with TRBD2. The germline V gene has CDR1 SSHAT and CDR2 FNYEAQ (reference sequence). This CDR3 comprises 16 residues. Incomplete CDR3 DNA: TGTGCTAGCAGCCCTCTTCTAGCGGGAGCTGGAGAGACC. It translates to CASSPLLAGAGET. The full CDR3 protein is CASSPLLAGAGETQYF. The entire variable domain, with the rest obtained from reference TRBV7-7 and TRBJ2-5, is as follows: GAGVSQSPRYKVTKRGQDVTLRCDPISSHATLYWYQQALGQGPEFLTYFNYEAQPDKSGLPSDRFSAERPEGSISTLTIQRTEQRDSAMYRCASSPLLAGAGETQYFGPGTRLLVL.

This clone appeared many times. The read ends 3 residues before the CDR3 terminus; that terminus is restored from the germline J gene. The J gene is TRBJ2-5, the V gene TRBV6-2 or TRBV6-3; TRBD2 might be the D (6 bases). CDR3 length equals 14 residues. V was pared by 2 bases and J by 5 bases, with 12 bases between. Germline CDR1 reads MNHEY; CDR2 reads SVGEGT. This chain's CDR3 is CASSYLAGMETQYF. The sequenced part of the CDR3 DNA is TGTGCCAGCAGTTACCTCGCGGGGATGGAGACC.

At least ten counts were recorded for this clone. The CDR3 extends 3 residues past the end of the read, so its final part is completed from the germline J gene. The chain couples TRBV4-1 to TRBJ1-1, with D perhaps TRBD1 (5 bases). This CDR3 is 15 amino acids long. Germline assignment: CDR1 MGHRA and CDR2 YSYEKL. Trimming left V 4 bases short and J 5 bases short, with 17 bases between. Partial CDR3 DNA: TGCGCCAGCAGCCCAAGTGCCGGGGGAAGAACTGAA. This sequence encodes CASSPSAGGRTE. The entire CDR3 reads CASSPSAGGRTEAFF.

In this sample, this clone turned up many times. The CDR3 goes on 3 residues after the read ends, and that part is filled in from the germline J gene. V gene TRBV5-4 combines with J gene TRBJ1-2; TRBD1 is a possible D gene (6 bases). CDR1 and CDR2 from the germline V gene are SGHNT and YYREEE (reference sequence). The CDR3 is 14 residues long. Deletions cut 0 bases from V and 2 bases from J, with 8 bases between. CDR3 loop: CASSLGTANYGYTF. The DNA read from the CDR3 is TGTGCCAGCAGCTTGGGGACAGCAAACTATGGC.

This clone was detected many times. The read ends 3 residues before the CDR3 terminus; that terminus is restored from the germline J gene. This sequence joins TRBV5-1 and TRBJ2-5; TRBD2 aligns across 8 bases. V shed 0 bases, J shed 6 bases, and the junction held 7 bases outside the gene matches. The CDR3 loop spans 15 amino acids. CDR1 is SGHRS, CDR2 YFSETQ, per germline. CDR3: CASSLVSGKQKTQYF. Partial CDR3 DNA: TGCGCCAGCAGCTTGGTTAGCGGGAAACAAAAGACC. The whole variable domain, filled in from reference TRBV5-1 and TRBJ2-5, reads KAGVTQTPRYLIKTRGQQVTLSCSPISGHRSVSWYQQTPGQGLQFLFEYFSETQRNKGNFPGRFSGRQFSNSRSEMNVSTLELGDSALYLCASSLVSGKQKTQYFGPGTRLLVL.

Note on this clone: The CDR3 end is not reached by the read, which stops 3 residues before it; the germline J gene fills it in. V usage is TRBV30 and J usage is TRBJ2-3; D possibly corresponds to TRBD2 (6 bases). This CDR3 contains 13 residues. The ends were cut back, 7 bases at V and 5 bases at J, with 16 bases in the middle. Germline V CDR1 and CDR2: GTSNPN, SVGIG (reference sequence). The CDR3 protein is CALQRLGEDTQYF. CDR3 DNA, as far as it was read: TGTGCCTTACAAAGACTAGGGGAAGATACG.

At least ten counts were recorded for this clone. The CDR3 is cut off 3 residues early in the read; its end comes from the germline J gene. This chain uses TRBV19 with TRBJ1-1; 7 nucleotides match TRBD1. Losses at the gene ends were 1 base for V and 0 bases for J; bases not matched to a gene: 2. In germline, CDR1 is LNHDA, CDR2 SQIVND (reference sequence). The CDR3 is 15 residues long. Here the CDR3 reads CASSIGTGMNTEAFF. The CDR3 DNA, read in part, is TGTGCCAGTAGTATAGGGACAGGAATGAACACTGAA.

On this clone itself: The read terminates 3 residues before the CDR3 end, so the remaining end is supplied by the germline J gene. J is TRBJ1-1 and V is TRBV18; D remains ambiguous. The CDR3 has 15 residues. Germline CDR1 is KGHSH and CDR2 is LQKENI. Here the CDR3 reads CASSPYSGSSYEAFF. The part of the CDR3 DNA that was read is TGTGCCAGCTCACCTTATAGCGGGAGCTCCTACGAG.

The sample holds many counts of this clone. Read sequence stops 3 residues before the CDR3 end, and the germline J gene provides the missing end. V gene TRBV20-1 combines with J gene TRBJ2-7; TRBD1 or TRBD2 may be the D gene (5 bases each). Between the trimmed V and J ends, which lost 1 base and 1 base, there was a span of 17 bases. Germline values: CDR1 DFQATT, CDR2 SNEGSKA (reference sequence). The length of the CDR3 is 16 residues. Incomplete CDR3 DNA: TGCAGTGCTAGAGGATCTAGGGGAGTAATATCCTACGAG. This encodes CSARGSRGVISYE. The full CDR3 sequence reads CSARGSRGVISYEQYF.

This clone was counted many times. One junction end disagrees with the germline gene, perhaps due to a read error. The observed sequence ends 3 residues before the CDR3 terminus, with the missing tail filled in from the germline J gene. This sequence joins TRBV4-2 and TRBJ1-1, with D perhaps TRBD1 (5 bases). Germline V lookup: CDR1 LGHNA, CDR2 YNFKEQ. This CDR3 is built from 15 residues. CDR3 DNA (partial): TGCGCCAGCAGCCAAGATCGGGGGTGGAACACTGAA. This translates into CASSQDRGWNTE. In full, the CDR3 reads CASSQDRGWNTEAFF.

Ten or more counts support this clone. CDR3 bases read: TGTGCCAGCAGTGGGACAGGGGCGATTGCACGCGAG. Its translation is CASSGTGAIARE. The full CDR3 protein reads CASSGTGAIAREQYF. V usage is TRBV2 and J usage is TRBJ2-7; 9 nucleotides match TRBD1. From the germline J gene comes the end of the CDR3, since the read stops 3 residues before it. Germline V CDR1 and CDR2: SNHLY, FYNNEI. Trimming removed 4 bases from V and 6 bases from J; junction bases left unmatched: 10. CDR3 length: 15 residues.

The table lists this clone with many counts. The sequence runs out 3 residues before the end of the CDR3; the remainder is reconstructed from the germline J gene. This sequence joins TRBV11-3 and TRBJ2-3; 9 bases agree with TRBD1. The CDR3 is made up of 15 amino acids. V lost 3 bases and J lost 3; bases outside the gene matches: 4. The germline V gene encodes CDR1 SGHNT and CDR2 YENEEA. Incomplete CDR3 DNA: TGTGCCAGCAGCTTCGGACAGGGGAAAACAGATACG. It encodes CASSFGQGKTDT. Given in full, the CDR3 is CASSFGQGKTDTQYF.

Ten or more counts support this clone. The CDR3 extends 3 residues past the end of the read, so its final part is completed from the germline J gene. This chain links TRBV29-1 with TRBJ1-4; the D gene is possibly TRBD1 (6 bases). The CDR3 is 12 amino acids. The germline CDR1 and CDR2 sequences are SQVTM and ANQGSEA. Trimming cost V 7 bases and J 8 bases, with 14 bases left between them. The CDR3 bases that were read are TGCAGCGCCGCCTTAAGGGGGGAAAAA. Amino acids: CSAALRGEK. The full-length CDR3 reads as CSAALRGEKLFF. The whole variable domain, filled in from reference TRBV29-1 and TRBJ1-4, reads SAVISQKPSRDICQRGTSLTIQCQVDSQVTMMFWYRQQPGQSLTLIATANQGSEATYESGFVIDKFPISRPNLTFSTLTVSNMSPEDSSIYLCSAALRGEKLFFGSGTQLSVL.

This clone was picked up many times. The read is 3 residues too short to cover the CDR3 end, so that end is filled in from the germline J gene. This chain connects TRBV12-3 or TRBV12-4 to TRBJ2-3; D is uncertain. V was cut by 4 bases and J by 4 bases, with 15 bases left in between. This CDR3 is 15 amino acids long. The DNA read from the CDR3 is TGTGCCAGCAGTTCGTTCATGGCCAAATCAGATACG. Protein sequence: CASSSFMAKSDT. The whole CDR3 sequence reads CASSSFMAKSDTQYF.

This clone was picked up many times. The read ends 3 residues before the CDR3 terminus; that terminus is restored from the germline J gene. V usage is TRBV28 and J usage is TRBJ2-3; 9 bases fit TRBD2. CDR1 MDHEN and CDR2 SYDVKM come from the germline V gene. This CDR3 is 14 amino acids long. V lost 6 bases and J lost 3; bases outside the gene matches: 4. Here the CDR3 reads CASRGTSGTDTQYF. The sequenced CDR3 bases are TGTGCCAGCAGGGGTACTAGCGGGACAGATACG.

This clone was counted at least ten times. With the read ending 3 residues before the CDR3 end, the germline J gene is used to fill in that end. V usage is TRBV18 and J usage is TRBJ2-7; D is perhaps TRBD1 (5 bases). The CDR3 covers 12 residues. CDR1 and CDR2 (germline): KGHSH, LQKENI. Trimming left V 5 bases short and J 4 bases short, with 9 bases between. The CDR3 DNA, read in part, is TGTGCCAGCTCATCAGGGAATTACGAG. As protein: CASSSGNYE. The entire CDR3 sequence reads CASSSGNYEQYF.

This clone was seen ten or more times. Sequencing ends 3 residues short of the CDR3 end; the germline J gene provides the rest. V and J are TRBV20-1 and TRBJ2-1, with D possibly being TRBD2 (5 bases). Trimming left V 1 base short and J 0 bases short, with 19 bases between. The CDR3 runs 18 residues. Germline-derived CDR1 and CDR2 are DFQATT and SNEGSKA (reference sequence). The CDR3 bases that were read are TGCAGTGCTAGAGCGGTAGCGCGCATAAAAAGCTCCTACAATGAG. Its protein is CSARAVARIKSSYNE. The full CDR3 protein reads CSARAVARIKSSYNEQFF.

This clone was seen many times. The sequenced fragment ends 3 residues before the CDR3 boundary, so the rest is inferred from the germline J gene. The chain carries TRBV20-1 and TRBJ2-2; D not certain. The germline V and J ends were trimmed by 7 bases and 1 base, with 13 bases remaining between them. The CDR3 is 14 residues long. Looked up from germline, CDR1 is DFQATT and CDR2 is SNEGSKA (reference sequence). The part of the CDR3 DNA that was read is TGCAGTGTTAGGTGGCGGAGGAACACCGGGGAG. Translating it yields CSVRWRRNTGE. The CDR3 in full is CSVRWRRNTGELFF.